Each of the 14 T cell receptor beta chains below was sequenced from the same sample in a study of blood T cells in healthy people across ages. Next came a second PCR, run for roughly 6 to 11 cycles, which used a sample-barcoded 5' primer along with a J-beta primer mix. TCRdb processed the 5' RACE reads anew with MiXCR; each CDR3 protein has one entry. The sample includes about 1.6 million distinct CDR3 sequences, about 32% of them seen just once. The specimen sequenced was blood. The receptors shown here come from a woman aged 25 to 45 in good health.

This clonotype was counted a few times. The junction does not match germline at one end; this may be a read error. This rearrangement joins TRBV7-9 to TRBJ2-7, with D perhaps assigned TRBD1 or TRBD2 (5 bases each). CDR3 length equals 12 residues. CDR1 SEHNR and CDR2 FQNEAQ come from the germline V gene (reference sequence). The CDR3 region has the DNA TGTACCAGCAGCTTGAGGGGCTACGAGCAGTACTTC. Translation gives CTSSLRGYEQYF.

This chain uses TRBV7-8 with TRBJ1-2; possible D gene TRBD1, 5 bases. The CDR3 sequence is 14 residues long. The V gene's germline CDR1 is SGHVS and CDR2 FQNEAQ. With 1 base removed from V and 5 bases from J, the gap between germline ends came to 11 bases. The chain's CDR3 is CASSLGDGEYGYTF. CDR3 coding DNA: TGTGCCAGCAGCTTAGGGGACGGAGAGTATGGCTACACCTTC.

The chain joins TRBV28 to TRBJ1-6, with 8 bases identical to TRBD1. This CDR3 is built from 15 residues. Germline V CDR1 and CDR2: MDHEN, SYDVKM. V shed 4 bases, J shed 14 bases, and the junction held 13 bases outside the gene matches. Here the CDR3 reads CASSSWTGSYITLHF. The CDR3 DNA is TGTGCCAGCAGTTCTTGGACAGGGAGTTACATCACCCTCCACTTT. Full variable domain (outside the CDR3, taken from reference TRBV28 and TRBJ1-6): DVKVTQSSRYLVKRTGEKVFLECVQDMDHENMFWYRQDPGLGLRLIYFSYDVKMKEKGDIPEGYSVSREKKERFSLILESASTNQTSMYLCASSSWTGSYITLHFGNGTRLTVT.

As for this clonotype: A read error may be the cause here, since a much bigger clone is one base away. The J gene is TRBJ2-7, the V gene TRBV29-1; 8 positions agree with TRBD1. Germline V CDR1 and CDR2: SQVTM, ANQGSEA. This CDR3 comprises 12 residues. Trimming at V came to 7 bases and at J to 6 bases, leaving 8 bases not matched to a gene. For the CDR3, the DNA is TGCAGCGCGGGACAGGCGACCTGCGAGCAGTACTTC. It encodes CSAGQATCEQYF.

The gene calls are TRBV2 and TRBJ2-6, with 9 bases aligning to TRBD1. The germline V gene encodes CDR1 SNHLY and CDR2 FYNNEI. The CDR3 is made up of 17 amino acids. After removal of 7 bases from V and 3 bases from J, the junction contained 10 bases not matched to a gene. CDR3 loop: CASTERTGVLGANVLTF. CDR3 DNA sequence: TGTGCCAGCACCGAGAGGACAGGGGTTCTTGGGGCCAACGTCCTGACTTTC.

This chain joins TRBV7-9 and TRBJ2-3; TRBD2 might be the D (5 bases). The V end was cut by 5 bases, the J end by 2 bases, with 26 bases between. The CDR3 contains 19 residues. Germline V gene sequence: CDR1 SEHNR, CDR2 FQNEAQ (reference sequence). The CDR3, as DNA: TGTGCCAGCAGCCGACAAAGCGGCTCATGGTCCCACTTCACAGATACGCAGTATTTT. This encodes CASSRQSGSWSHFTDTQYF. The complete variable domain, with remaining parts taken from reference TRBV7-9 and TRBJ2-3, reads DTGVSQNPRHKITKRGQNVTFRCDPISEHNRLYWYRQTLGQGPEFLTYFQNEAQLEKSRLLSDRFSAERPKGSFSTLEIQRTEQGDSAMYLCASSRQSGSWSHFTDTQYFGPGTRLTVL.

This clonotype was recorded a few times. Written as DNA, the CDR3 is TGCAGTGCTAGAGACACCAGGATCTCCGGGGATACGCAGTATTTT. Translated, it gives CSARDTRISGDTQYF. This chain joins TRBV20-1 and TRBJ2-3; unclear D gene. Trimming cost V 0 bases and J 6 bases, with 16 bases left between them. CDR1 is DFQATT, CDR2 SNEGSKA, per germline (reference sequence). This CDR3 comprises 15 residues.

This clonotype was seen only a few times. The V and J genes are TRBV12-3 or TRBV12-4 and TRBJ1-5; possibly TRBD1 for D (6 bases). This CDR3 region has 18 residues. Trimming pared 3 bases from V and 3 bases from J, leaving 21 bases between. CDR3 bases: TGTGCCAGCAGTTTGAAGGGCACAGGGCTGGCTTACAATCAGCCCCAGCATTTT. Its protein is CASSLKGTGLAYNQPQHF.

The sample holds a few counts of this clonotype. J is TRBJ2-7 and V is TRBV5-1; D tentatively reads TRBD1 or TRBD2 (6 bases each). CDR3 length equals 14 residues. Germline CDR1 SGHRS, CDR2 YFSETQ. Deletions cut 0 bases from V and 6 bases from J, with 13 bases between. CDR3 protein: CASSLEGGLREQYF. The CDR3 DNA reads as TGCGCCAGCAGCTTGGAAGGGGGACTGCGCGAGCAGTACTTC.

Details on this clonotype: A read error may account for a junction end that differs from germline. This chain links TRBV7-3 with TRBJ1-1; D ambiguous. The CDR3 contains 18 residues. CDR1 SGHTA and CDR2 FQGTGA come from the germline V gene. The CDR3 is CASSLSHLGIQANTEAFF. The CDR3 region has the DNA TGTGCCAGCAGCTTAAGTCATCTGGGCATTCAAGCGAACACCGAAGCTTTCTTT.

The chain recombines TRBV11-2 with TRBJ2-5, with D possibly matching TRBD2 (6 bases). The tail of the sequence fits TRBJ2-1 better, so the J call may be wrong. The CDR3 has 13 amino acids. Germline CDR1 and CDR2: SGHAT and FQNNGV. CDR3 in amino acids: CASSFEVRETQFF. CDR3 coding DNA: TGTGCCAGCAGCTTTGAGGTCCGGGAGACCCAGTTCTTC.

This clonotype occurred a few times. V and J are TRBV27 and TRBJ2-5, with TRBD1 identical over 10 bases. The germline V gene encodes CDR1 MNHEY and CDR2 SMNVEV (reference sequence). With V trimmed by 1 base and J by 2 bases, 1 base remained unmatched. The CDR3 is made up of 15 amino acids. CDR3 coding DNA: TGTGCCAGCAGTTTATTGGACAGGGGGCAAGAGACCCAGTACTTC. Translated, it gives CASSLLDRGQETQYF.

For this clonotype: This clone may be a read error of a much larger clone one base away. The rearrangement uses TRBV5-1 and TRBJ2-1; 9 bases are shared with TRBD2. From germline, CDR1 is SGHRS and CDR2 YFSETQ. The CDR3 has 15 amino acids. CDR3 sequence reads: CAGSYLAGEPNEQFF. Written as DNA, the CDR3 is TGCGCCGGCAGTTATTTAGCGGGAGAACCCAATGAGCAGTTCTTC.

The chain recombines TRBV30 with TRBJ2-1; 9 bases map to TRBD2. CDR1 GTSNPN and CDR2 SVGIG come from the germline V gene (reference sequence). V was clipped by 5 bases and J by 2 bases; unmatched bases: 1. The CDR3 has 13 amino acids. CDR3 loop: CAWAGGTYNEQFF. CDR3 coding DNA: TGTGCCTGGGCGGGAGGGACCTACAATGAGCAGTTCTTC.